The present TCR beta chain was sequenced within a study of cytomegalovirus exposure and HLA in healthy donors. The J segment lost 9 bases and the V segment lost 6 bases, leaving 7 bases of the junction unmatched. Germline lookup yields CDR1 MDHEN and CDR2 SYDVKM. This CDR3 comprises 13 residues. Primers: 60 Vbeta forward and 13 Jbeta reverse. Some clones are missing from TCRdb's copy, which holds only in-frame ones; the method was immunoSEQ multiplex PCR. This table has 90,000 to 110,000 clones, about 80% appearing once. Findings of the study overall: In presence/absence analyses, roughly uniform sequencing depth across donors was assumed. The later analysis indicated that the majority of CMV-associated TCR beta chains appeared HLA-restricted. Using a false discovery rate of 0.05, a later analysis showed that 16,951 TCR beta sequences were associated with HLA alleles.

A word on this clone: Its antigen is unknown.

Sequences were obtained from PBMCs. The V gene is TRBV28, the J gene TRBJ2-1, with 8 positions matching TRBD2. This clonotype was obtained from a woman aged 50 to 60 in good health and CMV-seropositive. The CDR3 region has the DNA TGTGCCAGCAGGGGTAGCGGGGTGGGTGAGCAGTTCTTC. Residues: CASRGSGVGEQFF.